What follows are 12 T cell receptor beta chains derived from one specimen sequenced in a study of post-analysis software for immune sequencing data. Points from the study as a whole: A few TRBV segments appeared more often in patients than in controls, and TRBV5-6, TRBV5-1 and TRBV20-1 were among these.

No antigen has been assigned to these receptors. Every TCR beta cDNA library bore unique molecular identifiers. MiXCR was run by TCRdb on the PCR reads, yielding one entry per CDR3 protein. The sample contains about 460,000 distinct CDR3 sequences, around 40% of which appear only once. The material sequenced was blood. Receptors were obtained from a girl between 10 and 17 years old with multiple sclerosis.

The J gene is TRBJ2-7, the V gene TRBV6-5; 10 bases line up with TRBD1. V dropped 4 bases and J dropped 4; count of bases not matched to a gene: 10. Germline V lookup: CDR1 MNHEY, CDR2 SVGAGI. This CDR3 has 16 residues. The CDR3 nucleotides are TGTGCCAGCAGTTCTCTGGGACAGGGGCGGGGATACGAGCAGTACTTC. Its translation: CASSSLGQGRGYEQYF.

V is TRBV4-1 and J is TRBJ2-5; D gene unclear. Per germline, CDR1 MGHRA and CDR2 YSYEKL. Trimming took 0 bases from V and 3 from J, leaving 14 bases between them. This CDR3 contains 16 residues. The CDR3 protein is CASSQEQEAVEETQYF. CDR3 coding DNA: TGCGCCAGCAGCCAAGAGCAAGAGGCGGTGGAAGAGACCCAGTACTTC.

To note about this clonotype: A read error may produce the germline difference seen at one junction end. This chain links TRBV9 with TRBJ1-2, with D unclear. Germline CDR1 reads SGDLS; CDR2 reads YYNGEE. The CDR3 loop spans 13 amino acids. CDR3 residues: CASSPREDYDYTF. The CDR3 region has the DNA TGTGCCAGCAGCCCTCGGGAGGACTATGACTACACCTTC.

The CDR3 coding sequence is TGTGCCAGCTATTCGCGGGGTCAGCCCCAGCATTTT. Protein: CASYSRGQPQHF. The chain couples TRBV28 to TRBJ1-5; no definite D call. V dropped 8 bases and J dropped 6 bases, with 11 bases sitting between them. Germline CDR1 is MDHEN and CDR2 is SYDVKM. The CDR3 totals 12 residues.

The chain combines TRBV12-3 or TRBV12-4 with TRBJ2-5; D might be TRBD2 (6 bases). The CDR3 contains 15 residues. With 2 bases removed from V and 2 bases from J, the gap between germline ends came to 12 bases. CDR3 region: CASSLRSSAQETQYF. CDR3 DNA: TGTGCCAGCAGTTTAAGGTCTAGCGCACAAGAGACCCAGTACTTC.

The gene calls are TRBV6-2 or TRBV6-3 and TRBJ2-1; 8 bases align to TRBD2. This CDR3 region has 15 residues. CDR1 and CDR2 (germline): MNHEY, SVGEGT. The junction had 7 bases not matched to a gene; V was cut back by 4 bases and J by 5 bases. The CDR3 DNA reads TGTGCCAGCAGTTTCAACGGGAGGGCCAACAATGAGCAGTTCTTC. It specifies CASSFNGRANNEQFF.

The chain is built from TRBV6-2 or TRBV6-3 and TRBJ1-6, with 9 bases matching TRBD1. The length of the CDR3 is 15 residues. Germline CDR1 MNHEY, CDR2 SVGEGT. J gave up 8 bases and V 6 bases, and 8 bases lay outside the gene matches. DNA of the CDR3: TGTGCCAGCAGACGACTCCGGGACAGGGATTCACCCCTCCACTTT. It translates to CASRRLRDRDSPLHF.

V usage is TRBV18 and J usage is TRBJ1-2; 7 nucleotides match TRBD1. Germline loops: CDR1 KGHSH, CDR2 LQKENI. V lost 2 bases and J lost 5; bases outside the gene matches: 11. This CDR3 spans 16 amino acids. CDR3 loop: CASSPTGTANNYGYTF. The CDR3 nucleotides are TGTGCCAGCTCACCAACCGGGACAGCTAATAATTATGGCTACACCTTC.

This chain links TRBV2 with TRBJ2-5, with TRBD2 matching over 7 bases. The last part of the DNA fits TRBJ2-7 better; the J call may be wrong. Germline V gives CDR1 SNHLY, CDR2 FYNNEI. CDR3 length equals 15 residues. The CDR3 loop is CASVGLTGGEHEQYF. The CDR3 bases are TGTGCCAGCGTGGGACTAACGGGAGGTGAGCACGAGCAGTACTTC.

The V gene is TRBV11-2, the J gene TRBJ2-1; 9 positions agree with TRBD2. Germline V lookup: CDR1 SGHAT, CDR2 FQNNGV. V trimming: 3 bases; J trimming: 0 bases; junction bases outside the gene matches: 12. The CDR3 totals 19 residues. The CDR3 DNA is TGTGCCAGCAGCTTTTCTGGACTAGCGACCGTGAGCTCCTACAATGAGCAGTTCTTC. Amino acid sequence: CASSFSGLATVSSYNEQFF.

The chain combines TRBV7-9 with TRBJ2-3; D is unclear. The CDR3 sequence is 14 residues long. V was trimmed by 6 bases and J by 0 bases, leaving 10 bases between them. CDR1 and CDR2 from the germline V gene are SEHNR and FQNEAQ (reference sequence). The CDR3, as DNA: TGTGCCAGCAGGCCTTACGACAGCACAGATACGCAGTATTTT. Translation: CASRPYDSTDTQYF.

The V gene is TRBV4-1, the J gene TRBJ2-5; 9 nucleotides match TRBD1. The CDR3 loop spans 16 amino acids. Germline loops: CDR1 MGHRA, CDR2 YSYEKL. The junction had 7 bases not matched to a gene; V was cut back by 4 bases and J by 1 base. CDR3 in amino acids: CASSRDRAGAQETQYF. Here the CDR3 DNA reads TGCGCCAGCAGCCGGGACAGGGCGGGGGCCCAAGAGACCCAGTACTTC.